One and the same sample provided the 13 T cell receptor beta chains below, sequenced in a study of blood T cell repertoires in COVID-19. Clones were sequenced by immunoSEQ multiplex PCR, and TCRdb holds only the in-frame ones, with some missing. The sample contains 130,000 to 150,000 clones, around 87% of which appear only once. Sequenced sample: peripheral blood. The receptors stem from a man aged 18 to 29 with COVID-19, enrolled during active disease.

The CDR3 DNA follows: TGTGCCAGCAGTTACGGGACAGACAATCAGCCCCAGCATTTT. Translating it yields CASSYGTDNQPQHF. The rearrangement links TRBV6-2 or TRBV6-3 to TRBJ1-5; TRBD1 aligns across 7 bases. The CDR3 covers 14 residues. V lost 2 bases and J lost 3; bases outside the gene matches: 1. Germline V gene sequence: CDR1 MNHEY, CDR2 SVGEGT.

The chain recombines TRBV6-5 with TRBJ2-1, with 7 bases fitting TRBD2. The germline CDR1 and CDR2 sequences are MNHEY and SVGAGI. With V trimmed by 0 bases and J by 7 bases, 6 bases remained unmatched. This CDR3 region has 15 residues. The CDR3 reads CASSYSGLVGNEQFF. As DNA, the CDR3 is TGTGCCAGCAGTTACTCCGGACTAGTGGGGAATGAGCAGTTCTTC.

The chain's CDR3 is CASTPGTKNSPLHF. In nucleotides, the CDR3 is TGTGCCAGCACCCCCGGGACAAAAAATTCACCCCTCCACTTT. V usage is TRBV9 and J usage is TRBJ1-6; maybe TRBD1 (6 bases). This CDR3 has 14 amino acids. V lost 6 bases and J lost 7, with 14 bases in between. From germline, CDR1 is SGDLS and CDR2 YYNGEE. Full variable domain (remainder filled in from reference TRBV9 and TRBJ1-6): DSGVTQTPKHLITATGQRVTLRCSPRSGDLSVYWYQQSLDQGLQFLIQYYNGEERAKGNILERFSAQQFPDLHSELNLSSLELGDSALYFCASTPGTKNSPLHFGNGTRLTVT.

The V and J genes are TRBV2 and TRBJ2-3; D is ambiguous. Germline CDR1 and CDR2: SNHLY and FYNNEI. The V end lost 6 bases, the J end lost 4 bases, and 8 bases lay between the germline ends. This CDR3 is built from 12 residues. The DNA for the CDR3 is TGTGCCAGCAGAGCCGTGGCAGATACGCAGTATTTT. Residues: CASRAVADTQYF.

The gene calls are TRBV5-1 and TRBJ1-2; D is unresolved. The V end was cut by 3 bases, the J end by 3 bases, with 6 bases between. The CDR3 extends over 12 amino acids. The germline gives CDR1 SGHRS, CDR2 YFSETQ. For the CDR3, the DNA is TGCGCCAGCAGCTCGGCGGACTATGGCTACACCTTC. Translation: CASSSADYGYTF.

The chain is built from TRBV27 and TRBJ2-5, with TRBD1 matching over 12 bases. With V trimmed by 5 bases and J by 4 bases, 8 bases remained unmatched. The germline V gene has CDR1 MNHEY and CDR2 SMNVEV (reference sequence). The CDR3 consists of 16 residues. CDR3 protein: CASSLLGQGARETQYF. The CDR3 DNA reads as TGTGCCAGCAGTCTCCTGGGACAGGGGGCGCGAGAGACCCAGTACTTC.

J is TRBJ2-5 and V is TRBV9, with 9 bases fitting TRBD2. Germline V CDR1 and CDR2: SGDLS, YYNGEE. The junction had 8 bases not matched to a gene; V was cut back by 2 bases and J by 0 bases. The CDR3 has 17 residues. The CDR3 here is CASSVSGSVAYQETQYF. The CDR3 DNA is TGTGCCAGCAGCGTTAGCGGGAGTGTCGCCTACCAAGAGACCCAGTACTTC.

CDR3 DNA sequence: TGTGCCAGTAGTCCCAGTGGCAGGGGGGAAGCTTTCTTT. It encodes CASSPSGRGEAFF. This sequence joins TRBV19 and TRBJ1-1, with 7 bases fitting TRBD1. V lost 5 bases and J lost 8; bases outside the gene matches: 8. The CDR3 covers 13 residues. Germline values: CDR1 LNHDA, CDR2 SQIVND (reference sequence).

This chain connects TRBV15 to TRBJ1-4; D might be TRBD1 (5 bases). V lost 7 bases and J lost 8, with 11 bases in between. Germline CDR1 reads LNHNV; CDR2 reads YYDKDF (reference sequence). The CDR3 extends over 12 amino acids. The CDR3 sequence: CATTPGGEKLFF. In nucleotides, the CDR3 is TGTGCCACCACCCCGGGGGGGGAAAAACTGTTTTTT.

V usage is TRBV9 and J usage is TRBJ2-7; a weak D match, TRBD2 (6 bases). Trimming cost V 0 bases and J 4 bases, with 11 bases left between them. This CDR3 is built from 14 residues. Per the germline V gene, CDR1 is SGDLS and CDR2 is YYNGEE. In DNA form, the CDR3 reads TGTGCCAGCAGCGTAGGCGATGCGGGGTACGAGCAGTACTTC. Translating gives CASSVGDAGYEQYF.

The V gene is TRBV4-3, the J gene TRBJ2-7; tentatively, D is TRBD1 (6 bases). Germline CDR1 and CDR2: LGHNA and YSLEER. V was trimmed by 3 bases and J by 4 bases, leaving 19 bases between them. The CDR3 sequence is 16 residues long. CDR3 sequence: CASSHREGDGPYEQYF. CDR3 in DNA: TGCGCCAGCAGCCACCGCGAGGGGGATGGGCCATACGAGCAGTACTTC.

The chain couples TRBV27 to TRBJ1-1; D is ambiguous. Germline CDR1 MNHEY, CDR2 SMNVEV (reference sequence). The CDR3 spans 13 residues. The V end lost 5 bases, the J end lost 3 bases, and 10 bases lay between the germline ends. This CDR3 is CASSITAYTEAFF. Here the CDR3 DNA reads TGTGCCAGCAGTATTACAGCCTACACTGAAGCTTTCTTT.

V is TRBV9 and J is TRBJ1-2; D might be TRBD1 (5 bases). CDR1 and CDR2 (germline): SGDLS, YYNGEE. This CDR3 contains 15 residues. Trimming shortened V by 3 bases and J by 1 base, and 13 bases separated the two germline ends. CDR3 nucleotide sequence: TGTGCCAGCAGCGCAACTCTCCAGGGTAACTATGGCTACACCTTC. Its translation is CASSATLQGNYGYTF.